This T cell receptor (beta chain) comes out of a study of chemoradiotherapy in HPV16-positive cancers (dated by TCRdb to 2022 to 2024). Study-level background: Candidate HPV-specific T-cell clones and common TCR motifs were defined by functional T-cell assays performed on cells from two HPV16-positive patients. The study asked whether T-cell immunity to the HPV oncoproteins E6 and E7 changes during chemoradiotherapy and whether this immunity affects survival. The candidate HPV-specific TCRs and motifs were then tracked in TCR repertoires from around 86 patients with HPV-related cancers. Results the study describes overall, beyond this receptor: The functional definition of HPV-specific T cells was derived from only a couple of HPV16-positive patients, and the survival association was reported for HPV16-positive patients. Expansion of candidate HPV-specific clones and E7-related TCR motifs was observed in the tumor microenvironment during treatment, whereas no such expansion was observed for non-HPV-specific T cells. Improved recurrence-free survival in HPV16-positive patients was associated with expansion of HPV-responsive T cells during chemoradiotherapy.

Repertoires were sampled repeatedly over the course of chemoradiotherapy, so clonal expansion could be followed in the tumor microenvironment. This clone was counted only a few times. This clone's antigen is unknown. Qualities for individual bases were not recorded, and no much larger clone is one base off. The library was obtained by the immunoSEQ multiplex PCR assay. The clones in this table, taken by TCRdb from immuneACCESS, are in-frame only. Not every clone is retained; where verified, under half of the shortfall comes from an unresolved V gene, and the cause of the rest is unknown. A total of about 6,200 clones appear in this sample, roughly four fifths of them only once. The top ten clonotypes cover 6.2% of the sample. This TCR derives from a human donor with HPV-associated anogenital cancer. Sample: tumor tissue, taken from a patient who underwent chemoradiotherapy.

This receptor carries the CDR3 CASSLVGVSTDTQYF. The nucleotide sequence reads as follows: TGCGCCAGCAGCTTGGTTGGGGTTTCCACAGATACGCAGTATTTT. The chain is assembled from TRBV5-1 and TRBJ2-3, with the D gene call left open. Its CDR3 holds 15 amino acids, cysteine through phenylalanine. The sequence is cut down to CDR3 DNA, 45 bases in frame from base 1. Trimming takes 0 bases from V and 2 bases from J, and the germline ends sit 10 bases apart. Based on the germline V gene, the CDR1 and CDR2 sequences are SGHRS and YFSETQ.